One sample yielded the 9 T cell receptor beta chains listed below, sequenced in a study of T cells in localized non-small cell lung cancer. Sequencing was performed with immunoSEQ multiplex PCR; in TCRdb, only in-frame clones are kept and a portion is missing. The sample yields tens of thousands of clones, approximately 90% seen once. The material sequenced was PBMCs, taken before any cancer treatment. All receptors come from a man aged 40 to 75 with stage II squamous cell lung carcinoma.

The CDR3 here is CASSIGRGAYEQYF. The CDR3 nucleotides read TGTGCCAGTAGTATTGGGCGGGGCGCCTACGAGCAGTACTTC. V is TRBV19 and J is TRBJ2-7; weak D call: TRBD2 (6 bases). Germline values: CDR1 LNHDA, CDR2 SQIVND (reference sequence). V was cut by 3 bases and J by 2 bases, with 11 bases left in between. This CDR3 comprises 14 residues.

The rearrangement links TRBV9 to TRBJ2-7; a possible D gene is TRBD2 (5 bases). V lost 0 bases and J lost 2, with 15 bases in between. The CDR3 sequence is 16 residues long. The germline V gene has CDR1 SGDLS and CDR2 YYNGEE. This CDR3 reads CASSVGPSPGTYEQYF. The DNA of the CDR3 is TGTGCCAGCAGCGTAGGCCCATCCCCGGGGACCTACGAGCAGTACTTC.

The chain recombines TRBV29-1 with TRBJ1-2; D perhaps matches TRBD1 (5 bases). This CDR3 region has 13 residues. In germline, CDR1 is SQVTM, CDR2 ANQGSEA. The V end was cut by 1 base, the J end by 3 bases, with 9 bases between. CDR3 DNA sequence: TGCAGCGTTGAAGGGGGCCCCCACTATGGCTACACCTTC. This encodes CSVEGGPHYGYTF.

This chain uses TRBV28 with TRBJ2-7, with D perhaps matching TRBD2 (5 bases). CDR3 length: 20 residues. Germline CDR1 is MDHEN and CDR2 is SYDVKM. V dropped 8 bases and J dropped 3 bases, with 35 bases sitting between them. Here the CDR3 DNA reads TGTGCCAGCCGCCCCCTAAAGGGAAGGAGCGGTTCCCTCTCTGGCTACGAGCAGTACTTC. Its translation: CASRPLKGRSGSLSGYEQYF. The complete variable domain, with remaining parts taken from reference TRBV28 and TRBJ2-7, reads DVKVTQSSRYLVKRTGEKVFLECVQDMDHENMFWYRQDPGLGLRLIYFSYDVKMKEKGDIPEGYSVSREKKERFSLILESASTNQTSMYLCASRPLKGRSGSLSGYEQYFGPGTRLTVT.

The J gene is TRBJ1-2, the V gene TRBV11-2; TRBD1 is a possible D gene (5 bases). CDR3 size: 15 residues. V was shortened by 5 bases and J by 5 bases, with 18 bases between the two germline ends. Germline V CDR1 and CDR2: SGHAT, FQNNGV. CDR3 coding DNA: TGTGCCAGCAGCGACGACATGGGGGGAATTTATGGCTACACCTTC. This encodes CASSDDMGGIYGYTF.

The count of this clone is one. The chain is built from TRBV7-3 and TRBJ2-1; tentatively, D is TRBD2 (6 bases). Germline CDR1 is SGHTA and CDR2 is FQGTGA. The CDR3 runs 16 residues. The V end lost 0 bases, the J end lost 0 bases, and 9 bases lay between the germline ends. The CDR3 nucleotides are TGTGCCAGCAGCTTAACCGCGGGGAGCTCCTACAATGAGCAGTTCTTC. Amino acids: CASSLTAGSSYNEQFF.

In its sample, this clone was seen once. J is TRBJ2-7 and V is TRBV5-4; no clear D gene. The germline V gene encodes CDR1 SGHNT and CDR2 YYREEE (reference sequence). This CDR3 contains 14 residues. V was clipped by 5 bases and J by 1 base, with 13 bases between them. The CDR3 is CASSPTSSSYEQYF. CDR3 bases: TGTGCCAGCAGTCCTACTTCCTCATCCTACGAGCAGTACTTC.

This clone has more than one count but fewer than ten. This sequence joins TRBV18 and TRBJ2-3; TRBD2 matches 10 bases. CDR1 KGHSH and CDR2 LQKENI come from the germline V gene. CDR3 length: 15 amino acids. The J segment lost 4 bases and the V segment lost 6 bases, leaving 7 bases of the junction unmatched. The CDR3 coding sequence is TGTGCCAGCTCTCCAGCGGGGGGGTTATCAGATACGCAGTATTTT. Residues: CASSPAGGLSDTQYF.

The chain recombines TRBV9 with TRBJ2-1, with 9 positions matching TRBD2. Trimming at V came to 2 bases and at J to 1 base, leaving 1 base not matched to a gene. The CDR3 length is 15 residues. Germline V lookup: CDR1 SGDLS, CDR2 YYNGEE. CDR3 amino acids: CASSVSGSSYNEQFF. The CDR3 coding sequence is TGTGCCAGCAGCGTTAGCGGGAGTTCCTACAATGAGCAGTTCTTC.